Below, 15 T cell receptor beta chains from the same sample are listed, as sequenced in a study of blood T cell repertoires in COVID-19 (TCRdb year 2020). The library was produced with the immunoSEQ multiplex PCR assay. Here the immuneACCESS table is served through TCRdb, limited to in-frame sequences with V and J called. Missing clones are a known gap in these copies; in checked studies unresolved V genes cover under half, and the rest lacks a known reason. Counted in this sample were about 100,000 clones; 70% to 80% of them appeared once. 20% to 25% of the sample belongs to the ten largest clones. The sample taken for sequencing was peripheral blood. The receptors derive from a human donor in a cohort sampled during active COVID-19.

This clone showed up just a few times. The genes are TRBV7-2 and TRBJ2-3, with D perhaps matching TRBD1 (5 bases). Germline values: CDR1 SGHTA, CDR2 FQGNSA. Trimming took 5 bases from V and 4 from J, leaving 10 bases between them. The CDR3 loop spans 13 amino acids. The CDR3 DNA follows: TGTGCCAGCAGCGCCGCAGGGCCAGATACGCAGTATTTT. It specifies CASSAAGPDTQYF.

The V and J genes are TRBV18 and TRBJ2-3; 7 positions agree with TRBD2. This CDR3 has 16 residues. The V and J ends lost 4 bases and 2 bases, in that order; junction bases with no gene match: 9. Germline V gives CDR1 KGHSH, CDR2 LQKENI. CDR3 sequence (DNA): TGTGCCAGCTCACTACTCGGGACTACAACCACAGATACGCAGTATTTT. This sequence encodes CASSLLGTTTTDTQYF. Full variable domain (missing parts from reference TRBV18 and TRBJ2-3): NAGVMQNPRHLVRRRGQEARLRCSPMKGHSHVYWYRQLPEEGLKFMVYLQKENIIDESGMPKERFSAEFPKEGPSILRIQQVVRGDSAAYFCASSLLGTTTTDTQYFGPGTRLTVL.

V gene TRBV5-1 combines with J gene TRBJ1-1, with TRBD1 as a possible D gene (6 bases). V lost 3 bases and J 2 bases, leaving 17 bases between the germline ends. Germline CDR1 SGHRS, CDR2 YFSETQ. The CDR3 sequence is 16 residues long. Written as DNA, the CDR3 is TGCGCCAGCAGCTATGGGGAACAGGGTACCAACACTGAAGCTTTCTTT. Amino acids: CASSYGEQGTNTEAFF.

The V gene is TRBV12-3 or TRBV12-4, the J gene TRBJ2-5, with a tentative D call TRBD2 (5 bases). Trimming shortened V by 8 bases and J by 3 bases, and 7 bases separated the two germline ends. The CDR3 covers 11 residues. The CDR3 region is CASAGEETQYF. DNA of the CDR3: TGTGCCAGCGCCGGGGAAGAGACCCAGTACTTC.

V gene TRBV3-1 (or the pseudogene TRBV3-2) combines with J gene TRBJ1-4; maybe TRBD1 (5 bases). The CDR3 spans 15 residues. The germline V gene encodes CDR1 LGHDT and CDR2 YNNKEL (reference sequence). With 2 bases removed from V and 3 bases from J, the gap between germline ends came to 10 bases. CDR3 nucleotides: TGTGCCAGCAGCCAAATCGGGGGACCTAATGAAAAACTGTTTTTT. Translating it yields CASSQIGGPNEKLFF.

The rearrangement joins TRBV7-9 to TRBJ1-5; the D is unclear. The V and J ends lost 6 bases and 3 bases respectively, with 9 bases between them. In germline, CDR1 is SEHNR, CDR2 FQNEAQ (reference sequence). CDR3 length: 13 amino acids. CDR3 region: CASRGGVNQPQHF. For the CDR3, the DNA is TGTGCCAGCAGAGGCGGAGTCAATCAGCCCCAGCATTTT.

This clone was picked up one time. The chain couples TRBV6-5 to TRBJ2-7; TRBD2 might be the D (5 bases). With 1 base removed from V and 4 bases from J, the gap between germline ends came to 11 bases. The germline V gene has CDR1 MNHEY and CDR2 SVGAGI. The CDR3 runs to 14 residues. The CDR3 DNA is TGTGCCAGCAGTTACTACCCGGGGAGTTACGAGCAGTACTTC. Its translation: CASSYYPGSYEQYF.

J is TRBJ2-1 and V is TRBV2; D remains ambiguous. Germline lookup yields CDR1 SNHLY and CDR2 FYNNEI. This CDR3 contains 16 residues. V lost 5 bases and J 2 bases, leaving 16 bases between the germline ends. The CDR3 nucleotides are TGTGCCAGCAGTTCTATCTCCGCCGGTGCCTACAATGAGCAGTTCTTC. The encoded protein is CASSSISAGAYNEQFF.

J is TRBJ1-2 and V is TRBV6-2 or TRBV6-3; possibly TRBD1 for D (6 bases). Trimming cost V 6 bases and J 8 bases, with 19 bases left between them. The CDR3 is 14 residues long. The V gene's germline CDR1 is MNHEY and CDR2 SVGEGT. The CDR3 region is CASSPGARARGYTF. Written as DNA, the CDR3 is TGTGCCAGCAGCCCGGGGGCCAGGGCTCGAGGCTACACCTTC.

The rearrangement joins TRBV2 to TRBJ1-2; maybe TRBD1 (6 bases). V dropped 3 bases and J dropped 8 bases, with 10 bases sitting between them. CDR1 is SNHLY and CDR2 is FYNNEI in the germline V gene. The CDR3 is 12 amino acids. The CDR3, as DNA: TGTGCCAGCAGTGACAGGGGCTGGGGCTACACCTTC. Translating it yields CASSDRGWGYTF.

The V call is TRBV7-3, the J call TRBJ2-5; 9 nucleotides match TRBD1. The length of the CDR3 is 13 residues. Germline-derived CDR1 and CDR2 are SGHTA and FQGTGA. The V and J ends lost 5 bases and 6 bases, in that order; junction bases with no gene match: 4. The CDR3 coding sequence is TGTGCCAGCAGCGCACAGGGGGCGAAGACCCAGTACTTC. It encodes CASSAQGAKTQYF.

The V and J genes are TRBV28 and TRBJ2-5; 9 bases map to TRBD2. The CDR3 contains 16 residues. From germline, CDR1 is MDHEN and CDR2 SYDVKM. V lost 2 bases to trimming and J lost 5 bases; unmatched junction nucleotides: 9. As DNA, the CDR3 is TGTGCCAGCAGTTTAAGGGGTAGCGGGAGCTTTGAGACCCAGTACTTC. It is translated as CASSLRGSGSFETQYF.

The chain combines TRBV3-1 (or the pseudogene TRBV3-2) with TRBJ2-5, with 16 bases lining up with TRBD2. The CDR3 is made up of 18 amino acids. V gave up 5 bases and J gave up 5 bases; unmatched junction bases: 11. The germline gives CDR1 LGHDT, CDR2 YNNKEL (reference sequence). The CDR3 spells CASSLSGTSGRAGETQYF. The CDR3 coding sequence is TGTGCCAGCAGCTTATCCGGGACTAGCGGGAGGGCGGGGGAGACCCAGTACTTC.

The gene calls are TRBV6-5 and TRBJ1-1; D perhaps matches TRBD1 (5 bases). The V gene's germline CDR1 is MNHEY and CDR2 SVGAGI. Trimming shortened V by 2 bases and J by 7 bases, and 11 bases separated the two germline ends. The CDR3 is made up of 13 amino acids. The CDR3 reads CASSYGGSDEAFF. CDR3 nucleotides: TGTGCCAGCAGTTACGGGGGGAGCGATGAAGCTTTCTTT.

This clone was counted a single time. CDR3 protein: CASSLKPSGGYEQFF. The DNA of the CDR3 is TGTGCCAGCAGCTTAAAGCCTAGCGGGGGCTATGAGCAGTTCTTC. The chain employs TRBV11-1 and TRBJ2-1, with 10 bases that match TRBD2. Germline assignment: CDR1 SGHAT and CDR2 FQDESV (reference sequence). After removal of 2 bases from V and 8 bases from J, the junction contained 6 bases not matched to a gene. The CDR3 spans 15 residues.